This TCR beta chain was identified during a study of blood T cell repertoires in COVID-19. Study-wide context: Sites across the United States, Italy and Spain contributed samples from acute and convalescent COVID-19. T cells, B-cell-depleted T cells, or PBMCs provided the cDNA or gDNA that served as material.

Original handling: Reference gene primer amplification in the assay estimated nucleated cell counts. This table comes from immunoSEQ multiplex PCR, and its TCRdb copy is limited to in-frame clones, with some not included. D and trimming come from the DNA, and the V and J calls and clone size come from that table. The table records around 95,000 clones, about 84% of them present only once. Trimming cost V 4 bases and J 0 bases; bases outside gene matches: 6. Germline values: CDR1 GTSNPN, CDR2 SVGIG (reference sequence). This CDR3 region has 15 residues. The chain links TRBV30 to TRBJ2-3; 8 positions match TRBD2. This TCR was recovered from a human donor in a cohort sampled during active COVID-19. Sequencing was carried out using peripheral blood. The DNA of the CDR3 is TGTGCCTGGAAAATAGCGGGACTCAGCACAGATACGCAGTATTTT. It encodes CAWKIAGLSTDTQYF.